These T cell receptor beta chains were read from a single sample in a study of blood T cell repertoires in COVID-19. Method: immunoSEQ multiplex PCR; TCRdb's copy keeps in-frame clones and lacks some. The sample lists around 450,000 clones; around 91% were seen once. The sequencing input was PBMCs or T cells enriched from blood (not recorded which). The source is a man aged 18 to 29 who had recovered from COVID-19. Each CDR3 is given with its conserved first and last residue. A D gene is named only where the DNA matches it firmly. Not every row has a clone size; where given, it reads once, few, many or a size class.

-,TRBV5-1,TRBJ1-2,-,TGCGCCAGCAGCCCGGGGGACTACTCCTCGGGCTACACCTTC,CASSPGDYSSGYTF
once,TRBV19,TRBJ1-2,TRBD1,TGTGCCAGTAGTATAGACCCGGGGACAGGGCTTTGGGGCTACACCTTC,CASSIDPGTGLWGYTF
-,TRBV5-1,TRBJ1-1,-,TGCGCCAGCAGCTCCTCGACAGGCCCTTATGCTGAAGCTTTCTTT,CASSSSTGPYAEAFF
-,TRBV2,TRBJ1-2,-,TGTGCCAGCAGCCGGGAACAGACGGTTTATGGCTACACCTTC,CASSREQTVYGYTF
-,TRBV6-4,TRBJ1-1,-,TGTGCCAGCAGTGCCGTCAGGGGCTCTGAAGCTTTCTTT,CASSAVRGSEAFF
-,TRBV11-2,TRBJ2-3,-,TGTGCCAGCAGCCCGGACAGTTTCCCAGATACGCAGTATTTT,CASSPDSFPDTQYF
-,TRBV5-8,TRBJ1-1,-,TGTGCCAGCAGCTTCTCTCGACTGACGAACACTGAAGCTTTCTTT,CASSFSRLTNTEAFF
-,TRBV30,TRBJ2-7,-,TGTGCCTGGAGTTCGGGAATCTACGAGCAGTACTTC,CAWSSGIYEQYF
-,TRBV5-4,TRBJ2-1,TRBD2,TGTGCCAGCAGCTGGACTAGCGGGTACAATGAGCAGTTCTTC,CASSWTSGYNEQFF
-,TRBV28,TRBJ2-7,TRBD1,TGTGCCAGCAGTTCGCGGGACAGGGTGTGGGAGCAGTACTTC,CASSSRDRVWEQYF
-,TRBV28,TRBJ2-2,-,TGTGCCACCCTGTGGGGGGTTTCCGGGGAGCTGTTTTTT,CATLWGVSGELFF
once,TRBV5-5,TRBJ2-3,TRBD2,TGTGCCAGCAGCGTCATACTAGCGACAGCACCAGATACGCAGTATTTT,CASSVILATAPDTQYF
few,TRBV5-1,TRBJ1-3,TRBD1,TGCGCCAGCAGCCAAGCCAATACGGGACAGGGAAACACCATATATTTT,CASSQANTGQGNTIYF
-,TRBV27,TRBJ1-2,-,TGTGCCAGCAGTTTATCGGGCAGGGAACTTAACTATGGCTACACCTTC,CASSLSGRELNYGYTF
few,TRBV9,TRBJ1-2,TRBD1,TGTGCCAGCAGCCGACAGGGTAATTATGGCTACACCTTC,CASSRQGNYGYTF
-,TRBV7-3,TRBJ1-1,TRBD1,TGTGCCAGCAGCTCGGGACAGGGAGTCGATGAAGCTTTCTTT,CASSSGQGVDEAFF
-,TRBV7-3,TRBJ2-5,-,TGTGCCAGCAGCTTAACGGGGGGTGTCCAAGAGACCCAGTACTTC,CASSLTGGVQETQYF
-,TRBV5-1,TRBJ2-3,TRBD1,TGCGCCAGCAGCTCGGGACAGGGTCGGACAGATACGCAGTATTTT,CASSSGQGRTDTQYF
-,TRBV7-9,TRBJ1-5,-,TGTGCCAGCAGCTTAGTGGAGGATCAGCCCCAGCATTTT,CASSLVEDQPQHF
-,TRBV28,TRBJ1-3,-,TGTGCCAGCAGTTTCGGCAAACACTACTACGGAAACACCATATATTTT,CASSFGKHYYGNTIYF
-,TRBV28,TRBJ2-7,TRBD1,TGTGCCAGCAGTGTTCTCCTGAGCCGGGACAGGGGACCGAGCTCCTACGAGCAGTACTTC,CASSVLLSRDRGPSSYEQYF
-,TRBV4-2,TRBJ2-3,-,TGTGCCAGCAGCCAGGGCGGGGAGATGAACACAGATACGCAGTATTTT,CASSQGGEMNTDTQYF
-,TRBV12-3/TRBV12-4,TRBJ1-6,TRBD1,TGTGCCAGCGACAGGGGGTATAATTCACCCCTCCACTTT,CASDRGYNSPLHF
-,TRBV18,TRBJ1-1,TRBD1,TGTGCCAGCTCACCACCTCTACAGGGGGCGAACACTGAAGCTTTCTTT,CASSPPLQGANTEAFF
-,TRBV12-5,TRBJ1-2,-,TGTGCTAGTGGTTTGACAGGGAAGGCGTCTGGCGGCTACACCTTC,CASGLTGKASGGYTF
-,TRBV10-3,TRBJ1-3,TRBD1,TGTGCCATCAGCACTACAGGGGAGGCCCTTCTTGCTGGAAACACCATATATTTT,CAISTTGEALLAGNTIYF
-,TRBV4-1,TRBJ1-5,-,TGCGCCAGCAGCCAAGAAAGCGGGCAGCCCCAGCATTTT,CASSQESGQPQHF
-,TRBV30,TRBJ1-4,-,TGTGCCTGGAGTCCACTCGGGGAAAAACTGTTTTTT,CAWSPLGEKLFF
-,TRBV6-4,TRBJ1-2,TRBD1,TGTGCCAGCAGACCTCGACAGGGGGCGCGTGATGGCTACACCTTC,CASRPRQGARDGYTF
-,TRBV10-3,TRBJ1-3,TRBD1,TGTGCCATCAGTGAGGCGACAGGGGGCTCTGGAAACACCATATATTTT,CAISEATGGSGNTIYF
-,TRBV7-9,TRBJ1-2,-,TGTGCCAGCAGCTTAGGGGACTCGATAGGCTACACCTTC,CASSLGDSIGYTF
-,TRBV2,TRBJ1-2,-,TGTGCCAGCAGTGAGGTTCGGCGGACTAACTATGGCTACACCTTC,CASSEVRRTNYGYTF
-,TRBV10-2,TRBJ2-6,-,TGCGCCAGCAGTCCTTCGGGCTCTGGGGCCAACGTCCTGACTTTC,CASSPSGSGANVLTF
few,TRBV5-1,TRBJ2-3,TRBD2,TGCGCCAGCAGCCCCCCTAGCGGGACTACAGATACGCAGTATTTT,CASSPPSGTTDTQYF
-,TRBV5-1,TRBJ1-5,-,TGCGCCAGCAGCTTGGGTCGGGGAGATCAGCCCCAGCATTTT,CASSLGRGDQPQHF
-,TRBV7-6,TRBJ2-2,-,TGTGCCAGCAGCCCGGAGGGGACGAACACCGGGGAGCTGTTTTTT,CASSPEGTNTGELFF
-,TRBV6-5,TRBJ2-1,TRBD1,TGTGCCAGCAACCAGGGGGCGCAGAATGAGCAGTTCTTC,CASNQGAQNEQFF
-,TRBV11-2,TRBJ2-7,-,TGTGCCAGCAGCTTAGATCGAGGACAGCCCTACGAGCAGTACTTC,CASSLDRGQPYEQYF
-,TRBV7-9,TRBJ2-3,TRBD2,TGTGCCAGCCTAGCGGGGGAGATCACAGATACGCAGTATTTT,CASLAGEITDTQYF
-,TRBV2,TRBJ1-1,-,TGTGCCAGCAGTGCTTGGGGGCCCATGAACACTGAAGCTTTCTTT,CASSAWGPMNTEAFF
-,TRBV19,TRBJ1-1,-,TGTGCCAGTAGTACACAGGGTGGAGGAACTGAAGCTTTCTTT,CASSTQGGGTEAFF
-,TRBV5-8,TRBJ1-2,-,TGTGCCAGCAGCTTGTACACGCCGGGAGGCTACACCTTC,CASSLYTPGGYTF
-,TRBV19,TRBJ1-2,TRBD1,TGTGCCAGTAGCTGGACAGGGGGCGAGGATGGCTACACCTTC,CASSWTGGEDGYTF
-,TRBV7-8,TRBJ1-3,TRBD1,TGTGCCAGCAGCCGAGACAGGGTGAGAAACACCATATATTTT,CASSRDRVRNTIYF
-,TRBV9,TRBJ2-3,-,TGTGCCAGCAGCGTAGAGGGGGGGAGCACAGATACGCAGTATTTT,CASSVEGGSTDTQYF
-,TRBV11-2,TRBJ1-5,TRBD1,TGTGCCAGCTCCCGGGACAGTGGCTATAGCAATCAGCCCCAGCATTTT,CASSRDSGYSNQPQHF
once,TRBV28,TRBJ2-7,-,TGTGCCAGCAGTCCTAATAATCCGCTCTCCTACGAGCAGTACTTC,CASSPNNPLSYEQYF
-,TRBV18,TRBJ2-5,TRBD1,TGTGCCAGCTCACCACGCGAGACAGGGCCAAGTGGGGAGACCCAGTACTTC,CASSPRETGPSGETQYF
-,TRBV19,TRBJ1-2,TRBD1,TGTGCCAGTAGCTCCCGGGACAGTCTCTATGGCTACACCTTC,CASSSRDSLYGYTF
-,TRBV19,TRBJ1-2,-,TGTGCCAGTAGTATAGTAAGTCGACGGGCAGGGAATTATGGCTACACCTTC,CASSIVSRRAGNYGYTF
-,TRBV2,TRBJ1-1,-,TGTGCCAGCACCTCACCAGGGGCCATAGTCAACACTGAAGCTTTCTTT,CASTSPGAIVNTEAFF
-,TRBV2,TRBJ2-1,TRBD1,TGTGCCGGTCTCCGGGACAGGGGGGGCCGAACCTCCTACAATGAGCAGTTCTTC,CAGLRDRGGRTSYNEQFF
-,TRBV6-5,TRBJ1-6,-,TGTGCCAGCAGTTACTCGATCAATGCAGGGAATTCACCCCTCCACTTT,CASSYSINAGNSPLHF
few,TRBV7-9,TRBJ2-5,-,TGTGCCAGCAGCTCCACGGCAGGGTCAGAGACCCAGTACTTC,CASSSTAGSETQYF
-,TRBV4-1,TRBJ2-5,-,TGCGCCAGCAGCACCCGGGCAGGGGTTGGGGAGACCCAGTACTTC,CASSTRAGVGETQYF
-,TRBV9,TRBJ1-2,-,TGTGCCAGCAGCGACATCAGAGGGTATGGCTACACCTTC,CASSDIRGYGYTF
-,TRBV28,TRBJ1-5,-,TGTGCCAGCAGACCAACCGGACAGTTCAATCAGCCCCAGCATTTT,CASRPTGQFNQPQHF
-,TRBV3-1/TRBV3-2,TRBJ2-3,TRBD2,TGTGCCAGCAGCCCCTCGGCTATGCGGGGGGCCACGGATACGCAGTATTTT,CASSPSAMRGATDTQYF
-,TRBV6-5,TRBJ1-1,TRBD1,TGTGCCAGTGGACAGGGAGGCGCTGAAGCTTTCTTT,CASGQGGAEAFF
once,TRBV5-1,TRBJ1-4,-,TGCGCCAGCAGCTTGGGACAGGCGATAAATGAAAAACTGTTTTTT,CASSLGQAINEKLFF